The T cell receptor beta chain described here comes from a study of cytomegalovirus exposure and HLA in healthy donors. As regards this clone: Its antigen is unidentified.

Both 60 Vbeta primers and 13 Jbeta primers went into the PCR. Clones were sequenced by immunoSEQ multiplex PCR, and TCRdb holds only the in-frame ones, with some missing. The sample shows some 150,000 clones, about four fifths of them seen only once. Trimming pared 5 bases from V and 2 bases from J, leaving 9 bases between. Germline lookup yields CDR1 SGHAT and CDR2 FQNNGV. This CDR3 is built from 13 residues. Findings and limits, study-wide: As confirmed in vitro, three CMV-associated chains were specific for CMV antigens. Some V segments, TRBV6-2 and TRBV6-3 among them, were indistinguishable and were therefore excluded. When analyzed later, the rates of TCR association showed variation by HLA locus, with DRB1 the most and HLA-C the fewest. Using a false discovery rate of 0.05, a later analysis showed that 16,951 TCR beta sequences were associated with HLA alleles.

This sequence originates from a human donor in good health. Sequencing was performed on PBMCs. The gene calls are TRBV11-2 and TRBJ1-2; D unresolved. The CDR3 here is CASSPTPNYGYTF. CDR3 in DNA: TGTGCCAGCAGCCCGACACCCAACTATGGCTACACCTTC.